These 11 T cell receptor beta chains came from one sample sequenced in a study of T cell repertoires in cytomegalovirus infection. TCRdb reprocessed the reads via MiXCR and lists one record per CDR3 protein. This table holds roughly 500,000 distinct CDR3 sequences, about 15% found once. The sequencing input was CD8+ T cells from PBMCs. Receptors originate from a human donor in good health (CMV status not recorded). Some clones in this sample may be carry-over from other donors' samples.

The rearrangement joins TRBV19 to TRBJ2-1, with TRBD1 identical over 10 bases. V lost 6 bases to trimming and J lost 4 bases; unmatched junction nucleotides: 3. Germline lookup yields CDR1 LNHDA and CDR2 SQIVND (reference sequence). The CDR3 sequence is 14 residues long. In DNA form, the CDR3 reads TGTGCCAGTAGAGAGGGACAGGGGTACAATGAGCAGTTCTTC. Translated, it gives CASREGQGYNEQFF.

The gene calls are TRBV27 and TRBJ2-1, with D possibly being TRBD1 or TRBD2 (5 bases each). The CDR3 length is 16 residues. Trimming removed 4 bases at V and 9 bases at J, with 22 bases between. Germline CDR1 reads MNHEY; CDR2 reads SMNVEV (reference sequence). In nucleotides, the CDR3 is TGTGCCAGCAGTTACTCCAACCCGGGACCCCACAGTGAGCAGTTCTTC. Its protein is CASSYSNPGPHSEQFF.

This rearrangement joins TRBV5-6 to TRBJ2-1; 13 bases align to TRBD2. The CDR3 has 16 residues. The V gene's germline CDR1 is SGHDT and CDR2 YYEEEE. V shed 4 bases, J shed 8 bases, and the junction held 9 bases outside the gene matches. The CDR3 sequence is CASSAPGLAGFHEQFF. CDR3 in DNA: TGTGCCAGCAGCGCCCCGGGACTAGCGGGATTCCATGAGCAGTTCTTC.

This clonotype was seen repeatedly, ten times or more. The chain combines TRBV12-3 or TRBV12-4 with TRBJ2-6; a possible D gene is TRBD1 (6 bases). This CDR3 region has 18 residues. Trimming shortened V by 4 bases and J by 2 bases, and 18 bases separated the two germline ends. The CDR3 DNA is TGTGCCAGCAGTTCCTCGAGCACAGGGAAAACTGGGGCCAACGTCCTGACTTTC. Translated: CASSSSSTGKTGANVLTF.

This clonotype was observed at least ten times. V and J are TRBV7-6 and TRBJ1-2; a weak D match, TRBD1 (6 bases). The germline V and J ends were trimmed by 5 bases and 6 bases, with 19 bases remaining between them. CDR1 and CDR2 (germline): SGHVS, FNYEAQ. CDR3 length: 15 amino acids. The CDR3 sequence is CASSLSLTGKDGYTF. CDR3 DNA: TGTGCCAGCAGCCTCAGCCTCACAGGGAAAGATGGCTACACCTTC.

This clonotype has a count of ten or more. The chain links TRBV11-1 to TRBJ2-5, with TRBD1 matching 7 bases. The V gene end was trimmed by 5 bases and the J gene end by 5 bases; junction bases not matched to a gene: 8. This CDR3 region has 14 residues. The germline gives CDR1 SGHAT, CDR2 FQDESV (reference sequence). CDR3: CASSNNRGSETQYF. DNA for the CDR3: TGTGCCAGCAGCAACAACAGGGGTTCGGAGACCCAGTACTTC.

The rearrangement links TRBV20-1 to TRBJ2-7; 9 nucleotides line up with TRBD1. The V gene end was trimmed by 5 bases and the J gene end by 3 bases; junction bases not matched to a gene: 8. Germline V lookup: CDR1 DFQATT, CDR2 SNEGSKA (reference sequence). The CDR3 loop spans 14 amino acids. CDR3 sequence reads: CSALRDRAFYEQYF. The CDR3 DNA sequence: TGCAGTGCTCTCCGGGACAGGGCATTCTACGAGCAGTACTTC.

This clonotype was seen repeatedly, ten times or more. The chain links TRBV6-5 to TRBJ2-1; 13 nucleotides line up with TRBD2. This CDR3 comprises 15 residues. The trim removed 5 bases at V and 9 bases at J, leaving 7 bases unmatched. Per germline, CDR1 MNHEY and CDR2 SVGAGI. CDR3 loop: CASSPGLAGDLEQFF. The CDR3 DNA reads as TGTGCCAGCAGTCCAGGACTAGCGGGGGACCTTGAGCAGTTCTTC.

Many counts were recorded for this clonotype. V and J are TRBV7-6 and TRBJ1-2; D may be TRBD1 (6 bases). Trimming cost V 1 base and J 7 bases, with 10 bases left between them. The CDR3 length is 13 residues. The germline CDR1 and CDR2 sequences are SGHVS and FNYEAQ. The CDR3 protein is CASSLGAGAGYTF. The CDR3 bases are TGTGCCAGCAGCTTAGGGGCAGGGGCTGGCTACACCTTC.

This clonotype occurred many times. The chain combines TRBV11-1 with TRBJ2-2; D is unclear. Germline-derived CDR1 and CDR2 are SGHAT and FQDESV (reference sequence). Trimming shortened V by 5 bases and J by 3 bases, and 4 bases separated the two germline ends. CDR3 length: 12 amino acids. The CDR3 DNA sequence: TGTGCCAGCAGCCCTTACACCGGGGAGCTGTTTTTT. Translating gives CASSPYTGELFF.

V gene TRBV9 combines with J gene TRBJ2-2; either TRBD1 or TRBD2 may fit D (5 bases each). Germline assignment: CDR1 SGDLS and CDR2 YYNGEE. The V end was cut by 3 bases, the J end by 2 bases, with 8 bases between. This CDR3 has 14 amino acids. CDR3 DNA: TGTGCCAGCAGCGGAGGGGTAAACACCGGGGAGCTGTTTTTT. It encodes CASSGGVNTGELFF.